Below, 19 T cell receptor beta chains from the same sample are listed, as sequenced in a study of PD-L1 blockade in urothelial cancer. Using immunoSEQ multiplex PCR, the repertoire was profiled, and TCRdb retains in-frame clones only, with some absent. The table records about 110,000 clones, about 85% of them present only once. The starting material was PBMCs, obtained around atezolizumab (anti-PD-L1) treatment. These receptors were taken from a man in his fifties with urothelial cancer.

This chain links TRBV9 with TRBJ2-1; 7 nucleotides align to TRBD2. Trimming took 2 bases from V and 2 from J; bases not matched to a gene: 4. This CDR3 spans 15 amino acids. Germline loops: CDR1 SGDLS, CDR2 YYNGEE. The CDR3 spells CASSVTSRTYNEQFF. As DNA, the CDR3 is TGTGCCAGCAGCGTGACTAGCCGGACCTACAATGAGCAGTTCTTC.

The J gene is TRBJ2-3, the V gene TRBV6-6; 9 nucleotides agree with TRBD1. The CDR3 loop spans 15 amino acids. Per the germline V gene, CDR1 is MNHNY and CDR2 is SVGAGI (reference sequence). The V and J ends lost 6 bases and 3 bases, in that order; junction bases with no gene match: 7. Written as DNA, the CDR3 is TGTGCCAGCAGCCTCCCGGGACAGGGTACAGATACGCAGTATTTT. Protein: CASSLPGQGTDTQYF.

The chain combines TRBV9 with TRBJ2-2; 10 bases are shared with TRBD2. J gave up 7 bases and V 0 bases, and 6 bases lay outside the gene matches. CDR3 length: 16 residues. Germline CDR1 SGDLS, CDR2 YYNGEE. CDR3 loop: CASSVGLAGEHGELFF. CDR3 sequence (DNA): TGTGCCAGCAGCGTAGGGCTAGCGGGAGAACACGGGGAGCTGTTTTTT.

Remarks on this clone: Other DNA sequences in the sample encode the same CDR3. CDR3 sequence (DNA): TGTGCCAGCAGCCAGGAGGGACAGGGGTCCTACGAGCAGTACTTC. Translation gives CASSQEGQGSYEQYF. V usage is TRBV4-2 and J usage is TRBJ2-7; the match to TRBD1 covers 10 bases. V gave up 3 bases and J gave up 1 base; unmatched junction bases: 3. Germline values: CDR1 LGHNA, CDR2 YNFKEQ. The CDR3 spans 15 residues.

The CDR3 loop is CASSPRTSWADTQYF. Written as DNA, the CDR3 is TGTGCCAGCAGTCCCCGGACTAGTTGGGCAGATACGCAGTATTTT. The V call is TRBV27, the J call TRBJ2-3, with 7 bases that match TRBD2. V trimming: 5 bases; J trimming: 4 bases; junction bases outside the gene matches: 9. The germline V gene has CDR1 MNHEY and CDR2 SMNVEV (reference sequence). The CDR3 is made up of 15 amino acids.

J is TRBJ2-7 and V is TRBV9; TRBD1 aligns across 8 bases. The J segment lost 7 bases and the V segment lost 0 bases, leaving 6 bases of the junction unmatched. CDR1 and CDR2 from the germline V gene are SGDLS and YYNGEE. The CDR3 runs 14 residues. CDR3 nucleotide sequence: TGTGCCAGCAGCGTAGGCCAGGGGGCTGGGGAGCAGTACTTC. Residues: CASSVGQGAGEQYF.

The genes are TRBV11-1 and TRBJ2-7; D might be TRBD1 (6 bases). CDR3 length: 12 residues. Germline CDR1 SGHAT, CDR2 FQDESV (reference sequence). V lost 8 bases, J lost 6 bases, and 14 bases lay in between. The CDR3 bases are TGTGCCAGCCGTAACACAGGGCTCGAGCAGTACTTC. Translated, it gives CASRNTGLEQYF.

In its sample, this clone was seen once. This CDR3 reads CAWSVFGRDTYEQYF. In nucleotides, the CDR3 is TGTGCCTGGAGTGTATTCGGCAGGGACACCTACGAGCAGTACTTC. The chain uses TRBV30 and TRBJ2-7; perhaps TRBD1 as D (6 bases). This CDR3 is built from 15 residues. The V and J ends lost 0 bases and 2 bases respectively, with 14 bases between them. Germline-derived CDR1 and CDR2 are GTSNPN and SVGIG (reference sequence).

This clone was recorded only once. This chain connects TRBV19 to TRBJ2-3; TRBD2 matches 14 bases. The ends lost 4 bases at V and 6 bases at J; junction bases unmatched: 6. The CDR3 is 16 residues long. Per germline, CDR1 LNHDA and CDR2 SQIVND (reference sequence). The CDR3 sequence is CASSNSGTSGSDTQYF. CDR3 nucleotide sequence: TGTGCCAGTAGTAACTCCGGGACTAGCGGGAGTGATACGCAGTATTTT.

A remark on this clone: This sample also contains other DNA sequences that code for the same CDR3. The chain combines TRBV7-2 with TRBJ2-2; D not certain. CDR1 SGHTA and CDR2 FQGNSA come from the germline V gene. The CDR3 extends over 12 amino acids. Deletions cut 5 bases from V and 3 bases from J, with 4 bases between. The chain's CDR3 is CASSPDTGELFF. CDR3 in DNA: TGTGCCAGCAGCCCGGACACCGGGGAGCTGTTTTTT.

The rearrangement uses TRBV19 and TRBJ2-1; 11 bases are a match to TRBD2. The germline V gene encodes CDR1 LNHDA and CDR2 SQIVND (reference sequence). With V trimmed by 0 bases and J by 7 bases, 8 bases remained unmatched. This CDR3 has 17 residues. The CDR3 sequence is CASSIENLAGGWNEQFF. DNA for the CDR3: TGTGCCAGTAGTATAGAGAACCTAGCGGGAGGCTGGAATGAGCAGTTCTTC.

The gene calls are TRBV5-4 and TRBJ1-2; D remains unclear. Germline V gene data show CDR1 as SGHNT and CDR2 as YYREEE (reference sequence). The CDR3 contains 13 residues. Trimming left V 3 bases short and J 3 bases short, with 9 bases between. This chain's CDR3 is CASSWSNDYGYTF. Here the CDR3 DNA reads TGTGCCAGCAGCTGGAGTAACGACTATGGCTACACCTTC.

V is TRBV27 and J is TRBJ2-7; D is possibly TRBD1 (5 bases). The germline V and J ends were trimmed by 6 bases and 2 bases, with 11 bases remaining between them. The germline CDR1 and CDR2 sequences are MNHEY and SMNVEV (reference sequence). This CDR3 has 13 residues. The CDR3 spells CASSLTGPYEQYF. In nucleotides, the CDR3 is TGTGCCAGCAGCTTAACAGGACCCTACGAGCAGTACTTC.

The chain employs TRBV6-5 and TRBJ2-1, with TRBD2 matching over 10 bases. The length of the CDR3 is 15 residues. Germline values: CDR1 MNHEY, CDR2 SVGAGI. V was clipped by 2 bases and J by 8 bases; unmatched bases: 6. This CDR3 reads CASSYGLAGVYEQFF. Written as DNA, the CDR3 is TGTGCCAGCAGTTACGGCCTAGCGGGAGTTTATGAGCAGTTCTTC.

V is TRBV10-3 and J is TRBJ2-7; tentative D call: TRBD1 (6 bases). Germline V gene sequence: CDR1 ENHRY, CDR2 SYGVKD. There are 15 residues in the CDR3. Deletions cut 3 bases from V and 1 base from J, with 13 bases between. Written as DNA, the CDR3 is TGTGCCATCAGTGAAAACTACAGGGATTCCTACGAGCAGTACTTC. Translated: CAISENYRDSYEQYF.

The chain uses TRBV19 and TRBJ2-3; 9 bases are a match to TRBD2. The CDR3 consists of 15 residues. Unmatched junction bases numbered 8, after V lost 5 bases and J lost 5 bases. Germline CDR1 and CDR2: LNHDA and SQIVND (reference sequence). This CDR3 is CASSYQTSGLDTQYF. The CDR3 DNA follows: TGTGCCAGTAGTTATCAGACTAGCGGATTAGATACGCAGTATTTT. Complete variable domain (other parts from reference TRBV19 and TRBJ2-3): DGGITQSPKYLFRKEGQNVTLSCEQNLNHDAMYWYRQDPGQGLRLIYYSQIVNDFQKGDIAEGYSVSREKKESFPLTVTSAQKNPTAFYLCASSYQTSGLDTQYFGPGTRLTVL.

The V call is TRBV5-4, the J call TRBJ2-7; D uncertain. The germline V gene has CDR1 SGHNT and CDR2 YYREEE (reference sequence). This CDR3 contains 13 residues. The V end was cut by 4 bases, the J end by 7 bases, with 15 bases between. CDR3 sequence: CASSLNSVREQYF. The CDR3 DNA follows: TGTGCCAGCAGCCTAAATTCGGTCAGGGAGCAGTACTTC.

The J gene is TRBJ1-2, the V gene TRBV30; possibly TRBD1 for D (5 bases). CDR3 size: 15 residues. Trimming took 4 bases from V and 3 from J, leaving 18 bases between them. Looked up from germline, CDR1 is GTSNPN and CDR2 is SVGIG (reference sequence). CDR3 residues: CAWTPPSGGDYGYTF. CDR3 bases: TGTGCCTGGACCCCTCCCTCCGGGGGGGACTATGGCTACACCTTC.

The chain recombines TRBV4-1 with TRBJ2-7; 7 positions agree with TRBD1. J gave up 4 bases and V 3 bases, and 9 bases lay outside the gene matches. CDR1 is MGHRA, CDR2 YSYEKL, per germline. The CDR3 extends over 15 amino acids. The CDR3 DNA reads TGCGCCAGCAGCCAGACAGACCAGGGACAGTACGAGCAGTACTTC. This gives the protein CASSQTDQGQYEQYF.